This TCR beta chain was captured by sequencing in a study of blood T cell repertoires in COVID-19. On the study more broadly: The analysed material was cDNA or gDNA that came from T cells, B-cell-depleted T cells, or PBMCs.

This clone was seen only once. Methods used by the authors: Amplification with reference gene primers provided the estimates of nucleated cell counts. Clones were read by immunoSEQ multiplex PCR, and TCRdb kept only the in-frame ones, dropping some. From that table come the V and J calls and clone size; the DNA was used to work out D and trimming. The table includes roughly 79,000 clones, around 90% detected once. CDR1 is LNHDA and CDR2 is SQIVND in the germline V gene (reference sequence). The ends lost 4 bases at V and 4 bases at J; junction bases unmatched: 4. The CDR3 contains 15 residues. The material sequenced was peripheral blood. The origin of this receptor is a woman in her forties or fifties with acute or convalescent COVID-19. V and J are TRBV19 and TRBJ2-7, with 13 bases aligning to TRBD2. CDR3 nucleotide sequence: TGTGCCAGTAGTAGGGGGACTAGCGGGAAATACGAGCAGTACTTC. Its translation is CASSRGTSGKYEQYF.